The T cell receptor (beta chain) under discussion was sequenced for a study of OX40 agonist ivuxolimab in advanced cancers. Study-wide background: Hepatocellular carcinoma, melanoma, renal cell or head and neck cancer occurred in dose-escalation patients.

About this clone: Its antigen remains unknown.

Study conclusions and caveats: CD8+ T cells showed, on average, more clonal expansion than CD4+ cells. There was clonal expansion of CD4+ and CD8+ blood T cells by week 6 at 0.1 to 3.0 mg/kg. Which antigen the expanded peripheral T cells recognized is unknown.

Germline CDR1 reads LNHNV; CDR2 reads YYDKDF (reference sequence). The CDR3 totals 16 residues. V was pared by 1 base and J by 6 bases, with 17 bases between. Produced via immunoSEQ multiplex PCR; TCRdb's table is partial and in-frame only. In the table there are approximately 120,000 clones, roughly 92% of which are singletons. V gene TRBV15 combines with J gene TRBJ2-3, with D possibly TRBD2 on 6 matching bases. The receptor was isolated from an adult with an advanced solid tumor such as melanoma, head and neck, liver or kidney cancer. Source: CD4+ or CD8+ T cells sorted from blood, taken in a trial of the OX40 agonist ivuxolimab. The CDR3 loop reads CATSRAGSYSVDTQYF. Written as DNA, the CDR3 is TGTGCCACCAGCAGAGCCGGGAGCTATTCGGTGGATACGCAGTATTTT.